The 5 T cell receptor beta chains below were found in one sample sequenced in a study of post-analysis software for immune sequencing data. Regarding the study as a whole: TRBV5-6, TRBV5-1 and TRBV20-1 were among five TRBV segments more frequent in patients than controls.

The antigens of these receptors remain unknown. The TCR beta cDNA libraries contained unique molecular identifiers. In TCRdb, the PCR reads were re-called with MiXCR into one record per CDR3 protein. The sample contains hundreds of thousands of distinct CDR3 sequences, 44% of which appear only once. The specimen was blood. These receptors all stem from a girl aged 5-17 years with multiple sclerosis.

Here the CDR3 DNA reads TGTGCCAGCAGCTCGCTAGACAGGGTCGGCTATGGCTACACCTTC. Protein: CASSSLDRVGYGYTF. This chain connects TRBV7-9 to TRBJ1-2; 7 nucleotides match TRBD1. The germline V gene encodes CDR1 SEHNR and CDR2 FQNEAQ (reference sequence). V lost 4 bases to trimming and J lost 4 bases; unmatched junction nucleotides: 9. There are 15 residues in the CDR3.

The chain has TRBV7-6 and TRBJ2-7; TRBD2 aligns across 7 bases. The better agreement between TRBJ2-5 and the DNA end casts doubt on the J call. Germline V gives CDR1 SGHVS, CDR2 FNYEAQ. This CDR3 has 15 residues. The CDR3 spells CASSPGLGQGETQYF. DNA for the CDR3: TGTGCCAGCAGCCCCGGACTAGGCCAGGGAGAGACCCAGTACTTC.

The chain has TRBV20-1 and TRBJ2-5; tentative D call: TRBD2 (6 bases). CDR1 is DFQATT, CDR2 SNEGSKA, per germline (reference sequence). This CDR3 has 13 amino acids. V shed 5 bases and J shed 3 bases, with 13 bases lying between them. In nucleotides, the CDR3 is TGCAGTGCTGAAGTATCGGGGGAAGAGACCCAGTACTTC. It translates to CSAEVSGEETQYF.

This clonotype was detected only a few times. This chain connects TRBV20-1 to TRBJ2-5; no clear D gene. CDR1 is DFQATT, CDR2 SNEGSKA, per germline (reference sequence). Trimming left V 6 bases short and J 0 bases short, with 14 bases between. The CDR3 is made up of 14 amino acids. The CDR3 is CSAVPPRNQETQYF. The CDR3 DNA reads TGCAGTGCCGTTCCCCCTCGCAACCAAGAGACCCAGTACTTC.

The V gene is TRBV9, the J gene TRBJ2-3; TRBD2 matches 14 bases. Trimming took 3 bases from V and 5 from J; bases not matched to a gene: 2. The germline V gene encodes CDR1 SGDLS and CDR2 YYNGEE. CDR3 length: 15 amino acids. In DNA form, the CDR3 reads TGTGCCAGCAGCGAGACTAGCGGGGGGGGAGATACGCAGTATTTT. Encoded protein: CASSETSGGGDTQYF.